The 17 T cell receptor beta chains below were found in one sample sequenced in a study of T cells in Graves' hyperthyroidism and ophthalmopathy. RNA transcripts served as the template for amplifying TCR beta CDR3 regions. RT-PCR in the first round (using the HTBI primer set) targeted the TCR CDR3. TCRdb itself ran the multiplex PCR reads through MiXCR, one entry per CDR3 protein. The data show 750,000 to 950,000 distinct CDR3 sequences, with about two fifths seen just once and 7% to 10% held by the top ten. Input material: blood. The receptors come from a man aged 18 to 30 with Graves' hyperthyroidism.

Comments on this clonotype: The conserved final phenylalanine or tryptophan is absent from the CDR3, which likely points to a read error. This sequence joins TRBV9 and TRBJ1-5, with 7 bases fitting TRBD1. Looked up from germline, CDR1 is SGDLS and CDR2 is YYNGEE. Germline trimming cut 8 bases from V and 2 bases from J; bases unmatched to any gene: 10. The CDR3 consists of 15 residues. This chain's CDR3 is CASSRAGGGNQPQHS. CDR3 in DNA: TGTGCCAGTTCCCGGGCAGGGGGAGGCAATCAGCCCCAGCATTCT.

The chain has TRBV4-1 and TRBJ1-5; possibly TRBD1 for D (6 bases). CDR3 size: 16 residues. Per the germline V gene, CDR1 is MGHRA and CDR2 is YSYEKL. V dropped 6 bases and J dropped 6 bases, with 21 bases sitting between them. The CDR3 loop is CASRSSTGGAGQPQHF. CDR3 nucleotides: TGCGCCAGCAGGTCATCAACGGGGGGCGCAGGTCAGCCCCAGCATTTT.

This clonotype was counted only a few times. The genes are TRBV20-1 and TRBJ2-7; a possible D gene is TRBD1 (5 bases). V lost 6 bases and J lost 4, with 16 bases in between. CDR3 length: 13 residues. Germline V CDR1 and CDR2: DFQATT, SNEGSKA (reference sequence). CDR3 sequence reads: CSANRPDSYEQYF. CDR3 in DNA: TGCAGTGCCAACCGCCCCGACAGTTACGAGCAGTACTTC.

This clonotype was observed at least ten times. The chain joins TRBV20-1 to TRBJ1-2; D is unresolved. V was clipped by 3 bases and J by 2 bases, with 4 bases between them. There are 11 residues in the CDR3. Germline CDR1 reads DFQATT; CDR2 reads SNEGSKA (reference sequence). The chain's CDR3 is CSARSNYGYTF. The CDR3 DNA reads as TGCAGTGCTAGGTCAAACTATGGCTACACCTTC.

Points on this clonotype: A much larger clone sits a single nucleotide away, making a read error possible. The CDR3 region is CATSDRTCQETQYF. The CDR3 DNA sequence: TGTGCCACCAGTGATCGGACATGTCAAGAGACCCAGTACTTC. This chain links TRBV24-1 with TRBJ2-5; D might be TRBD1 (5 bases). This CDR3 comprises 14 residues. Per germline, CDR1 KGHDR and CDR2 SFDVKD. V dropped 3 bases and J dropped 2 bases, with 9 bases sitting between them.

The V call is TRBV10-3, the J call TRBJ1-1; possibly TRBD1 for D (5 bases). There are 14 residues in the CDR3. Germline values: CDR1 ENHRY, CDR2 SYGVKD. For the CDR3, the DNA is TGTGCTCCCCGGGGTGGCAGGGCGAACACTGAAGCTTTCTTT. The encoded protein is CAPRGGRANTEAFF.

This clonotype was detected a few times. Being one base from a much bigger clone, this may be a read error. V gene TRBV6-6 combines with J gene TRBJ1-5; D is unresolved. The V end was cut by 7 bases, the J end by 0 bases, with 7 bases between. The germline CDR1 and CDR2 sequences are MNHNY and SVGAGI (reference sequence). This CDR3 is 13 amino acids long. In nucleotides, the CDR3 is TGTGCCAGCACACAGTATAGCAATCAGCCCCAGCATTTT. It is translated as CASTQYSNQPQHF.

This clonotype was seen at least ten times. V and J are TRBV24-1 and TRBJ2-2; D assignment may be TRBD1 or TRBD2 (5 bases each). V shed 4 bases and J shed 4 bases, with 15 bases lying between them. CDR3 length: 16 amino acids. The germline V gene encodes CDR1 KGHDR and CDR2 SFDVKD. The CDR3 DNA follows: TGTGCCACCAGTGACCCGATCAGGGACGGCACCGGGGAGCTGTTTTTT. Translation gives CATSDPIRDGTGELFF.

The table lists this clonotype with a few counts. V is TRBV29-1 and J is TRBJ2-3; D gene ambiguous. V was pared by 1 base and J by 3 bases, with 11 bases between. The germline CDR1 and CDR2 sequences are SQVTM and ANQGSEA. The CDR3 spans 14 residues. CDR3 DNA: TGCAGCGTTGAAGGGGTCGAGGTGACAGATACGCAGTATTTT. It specifies CSVEGVEVTDTQYF.

This clonotype was observed a few times. The V call is TRBV12-3 or TRBV12-4, the J call TRBJ1-1; 7 nucleotides match TRBD1. This CDR3 region has 12 residues. The ends lost 8 bases at V and 8 bases at J; junction bases unmatched: 8. CDR3 DNA sequence: TGTGCCAGCGGAAACCTGACAGGGGAAGCTTTCTTT. It codes for CASGNLTGEAFF.

The chain's CDR3 is CSARDLGGALAGREQYF. The CDR3 nucleotides are TGCAGTGCTAGAGATCTCGGGGGTGCTCTAGCGGGTCGCGAGCAGTACTTC. V usage is TRBV20-1 and J usage is TRBJ2-7, with TRBD2 identical over 8 bases. Germline V gives CDR1 DFQATT, CDR2 SNEGSKA (reference sequence). The CDR3 is 17 amino acids. The junction had 16 bases not matched to a gene; V was cut back by 0 bases and J by 6 bases.

This chain connects TRBV29-1 to TRBJ2-5, with D perhaps matching TRBD2 (5 bases). The CDR3 length is 12 residues. The V gene's germline CDR1 is SQVTM and CDR2 ANQGSEA. The V end lost 8 bases, the J end lost 5 bases, and 15 bases lay between the germline ends. The DNA for the CDR3 is TGCAGCTTAGCGCGCAGCGCCGAGACCCAGTACTTC. As protein: CSLARSAETQYF.

The rearrangement uses TRBV4-1 and TRBJ2-7, with D unclear. CDR3 length: 13 residues. Trimming pared 5 bases from V and 0 bases from J, leaving 8 bases between. Germline CDR1 MGHRA, CDR2 YSYEKL. CDR3 protein: CASSDGHSYEQYF. The CDR3 region has the DNA TGCGCCAGCAGCGACGGTCACTCCTACGAGCAGTACTTC.

CDR3 nucleotide sequence: TGTGCCAGCAGTGTGGCAGGACAGTATGAAGCTTTCTTT. Protein product: CASSVAGQYEAFF. This chain connects TRBV25-1 to TRBJ1-1, with D possibly matching TRBD1 (6 bases). Germline lookup yields CDR1 MGHDK and CDR2 SYGVNS. The CDR3 is 13 residues long. V lost 4 bases and J lost 7, with 13 bases in between.

This clonotype has more than one count but fewer than ten. The chain combines TRBV6-6 with TRBJ1-4; the D is unclear. The CDR3 runs 15 residues. Germline V gives CDR1 MNHNY, CDR2 SVGAGI (reference sequence). V lost 7 bases to trimming and J lost 0 bases, with 12 bases between them. CDR3 protein: CASTLRGATNEKLFF. The CDR3 region has the DNA TGTGCCAGCACCCTTCGAGGTGCAACTAATGAAAAACTGTTTTTT.

This clonotype occurred many times. The DNA of the CDR3 is TGTGCCAGCAGCTTATACGCGGGAGGGGCGGCCCAGTACTTC. It codes for CASSLYAGGAAQYF. This sequence joins TRBV7-6 and TRBJ2-5, with 9 nucleotides matching TRBD2. Germline CDR1 SGHVS, CDR2 FNYEAQ. The CDR3 totals 14 residues. Trimming cost V 2 bases and J 9 bases; bases outside gene matches: 7.

The chain employs TRBV20-1 and TRBJ1-1; D is undetermined. This CDR3 spans 15 amino acids. V lost 1 base, J lost 0 bases, and 12 bases lay in between. Germline CDR1 is DFQATT and CDR2 is SNEGSKA (reference sequence). The CDR3 sequence: CSARADYLMNTEAFF. The CDR3 coding sequence is TGCAGTGCTAGAGCGGACTACTTAATGAACACTGAAGCTTTCTTT.